The 23 T cell receptor beta chains below all came from one sample that was sequenced in a study of control samples from healthy donors and cancer patients. Using immunoSEQ multiplex PCR, the repertoire was profiled, and TCRdb retains in-frame clones only, with some absent. The table records about 120,000 clones, approximately 87% of them present only once. The sample taken for sequencing was blood. Receptor source: a young man in good health.

The gene calls are TRBV5-1 and TRBJ2-3; D possibly matches TRBD1 or TRBD2 (5 bases each). V was trimmed by 6 bases and J by 0 bases, leaving 17 bases between them. CDR3 size: 16 residues. Per germline, CDR1 SGHRS and CDR2 YFSETQ. CDR3 nucleotides: TGCGCCAGCACCTTTGGGGCACGGACTAGCACAGATACGCAGTATTTT. As protein: CASTFGARTSTDTQYF.

The chain recombines TRBV28 with TRBJ1-2; D call uncertain. Germline assignment: CDR1 MDHEN and CDR2 SYDVKM. The CDR3 sequence is 13 residues long. The V gene lost 3 bases and the J gene lost 3 bases, with 8 bases spanning the gap. CDR3 in amino acids: CASSLKAHYGYTF. Written as DNA, the CDR3 is TGTGCCAGCAGTTTGAAGGCGCACTATGGCTACACCTTC.

This chain joins TRBV2 and TRBJ2-4, with 7 bases fitting TRBD1. Germline V gives CDR1 SNHLY, CDR2 FYNNEI. The length of the CDR3 is 10 residues. V trimming: 6 bases; J trimming: 14 bases; junction bases outside the gene matches: 4. The CDR3 sequence: CASRNRGEYF. In DNA, the CDR3 is TGTGCCAGCAGAAACAGGGGCGAGTACTTC. The variable domain in full, with the rest retrieved from reference TRBV2 and TRBJ2-4, is EPEVTQTPSHQVTQMGQEVILRCVPISNHLYFYWYRQILGQKVEFLVSFYNNEISEKSEIFDDQFSVERPDGSNFTLKIRSTKLEDSAMYFCASRNRGEYFGAGTRLSVL.

CDR3 sequence reads: CASSQVQGRDGYTF. The DNA for the CDR3 is TGTGCCAGCAGCCAAGTACAGGGACGGGATGGCTACACCTTC. This chain links TRBV3-1 (or the pseudogene TRBV3-2) with TRBJ1-2; D might be TRBD1 (6 bases). Germline V gene lookup returns CDR1 LGHDT and CDR2 YNNKEL (reference sequence). Trimming took 1 base from V and 6 from J, leaving 12 bases between them. The CDR3 is 14 residues long.

V is TRBV21-1 and J is TRBJ1-6. TRBV21-1 is deemed a pseudogene. CDR3 length: 18 amino acids. CDR3 DNA: TGTGCCAGCAGCAAAGTTGAGATCATTAGCTCCTATAATTCACCCCTCCACTTT. Amino acids: CASSKVEIISSYNSPLHF.

This clone was detected only once. V is TRBV11-2 and J is TRBJ1-6; D gene uncertain. V lost 1 base and J 14 bases, leaving 21 bases between the germline ends. Per germline, CDR1 SGHAT and CDR2 FQNNGV. This CDR3 is built from 16 residues. CDR3 DNA sequence: TGTGCCAGCAGCTTAGGATCCACTGGCATCGTTTTGACCCTCCACTTT. This gives the protein CASSLGSTGIVLTLHF.

The chain links TRBV5-6 to TRBJ2-3; 8 bases are shared with TRBD1. V lost 0 bases, J lost 4 bases, and 13 bases stayed unmatched. The CDR3 length is 18 residues. Germline V gives CDR1 SGHDT, CDR2 YYEEEE. The CDR3 nucleotides read TGTGCCAGCAGCTTGGCTGGGGCAGGGGGCCCTGGGTCAGATACGCAGTATTTT. Protein: CASSLAGAGGPGSDTQYF.

CDR3 region: CASNGGLNSPLHF. Here the CDR3 DNA reads TGCGCCAGCAATGGAGGGTTGAATTCACCCCTCCACTTT. V is TRBV10-2 and J is TRBJ1-6; no clear D gene. This CDR3 region has 13 residues. V was shortened by 7 bases and J by 7 bases, with 11 bases between the two germline ends. The V gene's germline CDR1 is WSHSY and CDR2 SAAADI.

CDR3 DNA sequence: TGCGCCAGCAGCCAAGGCGTGGGCAGGGGCGGTACTGAAGCTTTCTTT. Protein: CASSQGVGRGGTEAFF. This chain joins TRBV4-1 and TRBJ1-1; perhaps TRBD1 as D (6 bases). Germline CDR1 is MGHRA and CDR2 is YSYEKL. Trimming left V 1 base short and J 5 bases short, with 17 bases between. This CDR3 spans 16 amino acids.

A single count supports this clone. This chain joins TRBV4-2 and TRBJ1-3, with D unresolved. V lost 1 base and J lost 1, with 14 bases in between. The CDR3 has 17 residues. Per germline, CDR1 LGHNA and CDR2 YNFKEQ. This chain's CDR3 is CASSQGAEAGSGNTIYF. The CDR3 DNA reads as TGTGCCAGCAGCCAAGGGGCGGAGGCAGGATCTGGAAACACCATATATTTT.

This chain uses TRBV5-4 with TRBJ1-1; no clear D gene. Germline CDR1 reads SGHNT; CDR2 reads YYREEE (reference sequence). V was pared by 0 bases and J by 8 bases, with 11 bases between. The CDR3 loop spans 13 amino acids. The CDR3 sequence: CASSLAAIGEAFF. The CDR3 coding sequence is TGTGCCAGCAGCTTGGCAGCTATAGGGGAAGCTTTCTTT.

The chain is built from TRBV3-1 (or the pseudogene TRBV3-2) and TRBJ2-5; TRBD1 matches 7 bases. The germline gives CDR1 LGHDT, CDR2 YNNKEL (reference sequence). After removal of 0 bases from V and 5 bases from J, the junction contained 9 bases not matched to a gene. The CDR3 has 16 amino acids. This chain's CDR3 is CASSQDRRGIGETQYF. CDR3 nucleotides: TGTGCCAGCAGCCAAGATCGCAGGGGGATCGGGGAGACCCAGTACTTC.

The chain recombines TRBV18 with TRBJ2-2; the D gene is possibly TRBD1 (5 bases). The germline V gene has CDR1 KGHSH and CDR2 LQKENI. This CDR3 has 17 amino acids. V lost 3 bases, J lost 1 base, and 15 bases lay in between. CDR3 residues: CASSPSPVQGNTGELFF. CDR3 nucleotide sequence: TGTGCCAGCTCACCCTCACCGGTCCAGGGGAACACCGGGGAGCTGTTTTTT.

The rearrangement links TRBV24-1 to TRBJ2-5; no reliable D call. Trimming pared 5 bases from V and 2 bases from J, leaving 14 bases between. The length of the CDR3 is 15 residues. CDR1 is KGHDR, CDR2 SFDVKD, per germline. CDR3 in amino acids: CATSVQMGLQETQYF. In nucleotides, the CDR3 is TGTGCCACCAGTGTACAAATGGGTCTTCAAGAGACCCAGTACTTC.

The J gene is TRBJ2-1, the V gene TRBV5-4; the match to TRBD1 covers 8 bases. J was trimmed by 2 bases and V by 0 bases; bases with no gene match: 1. This CDR3 contains 15 residues. Germline CDR1 reads SGHNT; CDR2 reads YYREEE (reference sequence). In DNA form, the CDR3 reads TGTGCCAGCAGCTTGGCCAGGGGGCCCTACAATGAGCAGTTCTTC. Translated, it gives CASSLARGPYNEQFF.

This sequence joins TRBV9 and TRBJ2-1; D gene ambiguous. Germline-derived CDR1 and CDR2 are SGDLS and YYNGEE. This CDR3 has 16 residues. Trimming cost V 0 bases and J 1 base, with 11 bases left between them. The CDR3 sequence: CASSVEEARSYNEQFF. The CDR3, as DNA: TGTGCCAGCAGCGTAGAGGAAGCGCGATCCTACAATGAGCAGTTCTTC.

The chain employs TRBV28 and TRBJ1-2, with a tentative D call TRBD1 (5 bases). CDR3 length equals 14 residues. From germline, CDR1 is MDHEN and CDR2 SYDVKM. Trimming left V 8 bases short and J 4 bases short, with 17 bases between. CDR3 in amino acids: CASLSGTYAYGYTF. The CDR3 bases are TGTGCCAGCCTATCCGGGACTTACGCCTATGGCTACACCTTC.

This chain links TRBV5-8 with TRBJ2-3; the D gene is possibly TRBD1 (5 bases). This CDR3 region has 15 residues. Trimming removed 4 bases from V and 0 bases from J, with 12 bases in between. CDR1 SGHTS and CDR2 YDEGEE come from the germline V gene. CDR3 residues: CASSLGERSTDTQYF. As DNA, the CDR3 is TGTGCCAGCAGCCTAGGGGAACGAAGCACAGATACGCAGTATTTT.

The gene calls are TRBV25-1 and TRBJ1-1; D is ambiguous. Germline loops: CDR1 MGHDK, CDR2 SYGVNS. The CDR3 totals 13 residues. V was cut by 5 bases and J by 4 bases, with 11 bases left in between. CDR3 DNA: TGTGCCAGCAGTCTAACAGTGGGCACTGAAGCTTTCTTT. Translation gives CASSLTVGTEAFF.

This clone was recorded at least ten times. The chain carries TRBV2 and TRBJ1-5; TRBD1 agrees at 7 bases. J lost 4 bases, V lost 8 bases, and 2 bases had no gene match. Germline CDR1 is SNHLY and CDR2 is FYNNEI. The CDR3 runs 12 residues. This CDR3 reads CASGQANQPQHF. The DNA for the CDR3 is TGTGCCAGCGGACAGGCGAATCAGCCCCAGCATTTT. Drawing the rest from reference TRBV2 and TRBJ1-5, the complete variable domain is EPEVTQTPSHQVTQMGQEVILRCVPISNHLYFYWYRQILGQKVEFLVSFYNNEISEKSEIFDDQFSVERPDGSNFTLKIRSTKLEDSAMYFCASGQANQPQHFGDGTRLSIL.

This chain links TRBV24-1 with TRBJ2-3; D is perhaps TRBD2 (5 bases). The CDR3 sequence is 12 residues long. The germline V gene has CDR1 KGHDR and CDR2 SFDVKD. The V and J ends lost 2 bases and 8 bases respectively, with 7 bases between them. CDR3 coding DNA: TGTGCCACCAGTGATTCGCGGGCTACGCAGTATTTT. It encodes CATSDSRATQYF.

This clone was observed once. DNA of the CDR3: TGCGCCAGCAGCCAGAACGACAGATACACCGGGGAGCTGTTTTTT. Protein sequence: CASSQNDRYTGELFF. The V gene is TRBV4-1, the J gene TRBJ2-2; D possibly corresponds to TRBD1 (5 bases). V was clipped by 3 bases and J by 3 bases, with 11 bases between them. Germline assignment: CDR1 MGHRA and CDR2 YSYEKL. This CDR3 is built from 15 residues.

The chain employs TRBV9 and TRBJ2-1, with 8 bases matching TRBD1. CDR1 and CDR2 from the germline V gene are SGDLS and YYNGEE. J was trimmed by 6 bases and V by 4 bases; bases with no gene match: 3. The CDR3 contains 13 residues. The chain's CDR3 is CASSSTGGNEQFF. The CDR3 DNA sequence: TGTGCCAGCAGCTCAACAGGGGGCAATGAGCAGTTCTTC.